These 30 T cell receptor beta chains were all obtained from the same sample, sequenced in a study of CD8+CD57+ T cells in acquired aplastic anemia. TCR beta VDJ and CDR3 profiling used genomic DNA as template. TCRdb processed the reads anew with MiXCR; each CDR3 protein has one entry. The table has some 290,000 distinct CDR3 sequences, around 60% seen once. Sequenced input: sorted CD4+, CD8+, or CD8+CD57+ T cells (not recorded which) from PBMCs. All receptors come from a human donor with severe aplastic anemia or a healthy control (not recorded which).

V gene TRBV7-4 combines with J gene TRBJ2-7; 9 positions agree with TRBD1. The CDR3 has 15 amino acids. Germline trimming cut 1 base from V and 6 bases from J; bases unmatched to any gene: 7. Germline-derived CDR1 and CDR2 are SGHVT and SQSDAQ. The chain's CDR3 is CASSLEGQGLLEQYF. The DNA of the CDR3 is TGTGCCAGCAGCTTAGAGGGACAGGGACTTCTCGAGCAGTACTTC.

This sequence joins TRBV20-1 and TRBJ1-6; a possible D gene is TRBD1 (5 bases). The CDR3 loop spans 13 amino acids. Trimming removed 1 base from V and 6 bases from J, with 7 bases in between. Germline V gives CDR1 DFQATT, CDR2 SNEGSKA (reference sequence). The CDR3 DNA follows: TGCAGTGCTAGAGCTGACAGTAATTCACCCCTCCACTTT. This encodes CSARADSNSPLHF.

This clonotype has a handful of counts. The gene calls are TRBV2 and TRBJ1-1, with D unclear. Germline-derived CDR1 and CDR2 are SNHLY and FYNNEI. The CDR3 is 14 residues long. The V end was cut by 2 bases, the J end by 1 base, with 8 bases between. The CDR3 DNA reads TGTGCCAGCAGTGAATGGACGGCGAACACTGAAGCTTTCTTT. Its translation: CASSEWTANTEAFF.

This clonotype occurred many times. The rearrangement links TRBV3-1 to TRBJ2-7; D not certain. The CDR3 has 14 residues. Looked up from germline, CDR1 is LGHDT and CDR2 is YNNKEL (reference sequence). V was pared by 0 bases and J by 3 bases, with 9 bases between. The CDR3 protein is CASSQDQTVYEQYF. The CDR3 region has the DNA TGTGCCAGCAGCCAAGATCAAACAGTCTACGAGCAGTACTTC.

The genes are TRBV19 and TRBJ1-2; D is possibly TRBD1 (6 bases). V lost 2 bases and J 8 bases, leaving 15 bases between the germline ends. Germline V lookup: CDR1 LNHDA, CDR2 SQIVND (reference sequence). The CDR3 has 14 residues. In DNA, the CDR3 is TGTGCCAGTAGTATATTCTGGGGGGCACGGGGCTACACCTTC. Its protein product is CASSIFWGARGYTF.

This clonotype appeared once. The rearrangement uses TRBV4-1 and TRBJ2-7; D ambiguous. The germline V and J ends were trimmed by 0 bases and 3 bases, with 9 bases remaining between them. Germline-derived CDR1 and CDR2 are MGHRA and YSYEKL. The CDR3 covers 14 residues. The chain's CDR3 is CASSQDPRSYEQYF. In nucleotides, the CDR3 is TGCGCCAGCAGCCAAGATCCCCGGAGCTACGAGCAGTACTTC.

The V and J genes are TRBV29-1 and TRBJ2-5; TRBD1 matches at 8 bases. The CDR3 is 14 amino acids. V dropped 8 bases and J dropped 2; count of bases not matched to a gene: 10. Germline-derived CDR1 and CDR2 are SQVTM and ANQGSEA. The CDR3 loop reads CSSYADRGQETQYF. DNA of the CDR3: TGCAGCAGTTACGCAGACAGGGGTCAAGAGACCCAGTACTTC.

The V call is TRBV2, the J call TRBJ2-7; D remains unclear. V was shortened by 5 bases and J by 6 bases, with 11 bases between the two germline ends. Germline V gives CDR1 SNHLY, CDR2 FYNNEI. The length of the CDR3 is 12 residues. The CDR3 region has the DNA TGTGCCAGCAGTACCGACGGCGGCGAGCAGTACTTC. Protein: CASSTDGGEQYF.

The V and J genes are TRBV20-1 and TRBJ1-2; perhaps TRBD1 as D (5 bases). The CDR3 covers 12 residues. The germline V gene has CDR1 DFQATT and CDR2 SNEGSKA (reference sequence). Deletions cut 0 bases from V and 6 bases from J, with 8 bases between. Here the CDR3 DNA reads TGCAGTGCTAGAGATTTAGGGGATGGCTACACCTTC. Its translation: CSARDLGDGYTF.

This clonotype has at least ten counts. V is TRBV2 and J is TRBJ2-1, with D hard to call. The V gene lost 1 base and the J gene lost 3 bases, with 4 bases spanning the gap. This CDR3 comprises 13 residues. Germline CDR1 and CDR2: SNHLY and FYNNEI. The CDR3 spells CASSEVVYNEQFF. The CDR3 nucleotides are TGTGCCAGCAGTGAAGTGGTCTACAATGAGCAGTTCTTC.

The J gene is TRBJ2-3, the V gene TRBV6-5, with D perhaps matching TRBD2 (5 bases). CDR3 length equals 17 residues. Germline CDR1 reads MNHEY; CDR2 reads SVGAGI. Between the trimmed V and J ends, which lost 0 bases and 0 bases, there was a span of 13 bases. The CDR3 reads CASSYSDRGPSTDTQYF. In DNA form, the CDR3 reads TGTGCCAGCAGTTACTCGGACCGCGGGCCTAGCACAGATACGCAGTATTTT.

The V gene is TRBV7-2, the J gene TRBJ1-2; the D gene is possibly TRBD1 (6 bases). From germline, CDR1 is SGHTA and CDR2 FQGNSA. The CDR3 contains 15 residues. V was clipped by 5 bases and J by 4 bases, with 17 bases between them. The CDR3 DNA is TGTGCCAGCAGCCAGCGTGGGGGGCGGGTCTATGGCTACACCTTC. This translates into CASSQRGGRVYGYTF.

For the CDR3, the DNA is TGTGCCAGCAGGAAACAGGGCCATAGCAATCAGCCCCAGCATTTT. Translating it yields CASRKQGHSNQPQHF. This chain uses TRBV6-2 or TRBV6-3 with TRBJ1-5, with a weak D call TRBD1 (6 bases). This CDR3 is 15 amino acids long. Germline V gene sequence: CDR1 MNHEY, CDR2 SVGEGT. V lost 6 bases, J lost 0 bases, and 12 bases lay in between.

With regard to this clonotype: Lacking the conserved final phenylalanine or tryptophan, this CDR3 likely reflects a read error. The chain couples TRBV7-2 to TRBJ1-2; D unresolved. Per germline, CDR1 SGHTA and CDR2 FQGNSA. The CDR3 length is 12 residues. Trimming removed 4 bases from V and 5 bases from J, with 8 bases in between. Written as DNA, the CDR3 is TGTGCCAGCAGCTCCGAGGGTTATGGCTACACCTCC. It specifies CASSSEGYGYTS.

Only one count was recorded for this clonotype. The junction and the germline gene differ at one end; a read error may be behind it. The chain is built from TRBV29-1 and TRBJ1-2; TRBD1 is a possible D gene (5 bases). Germline V lookup: CDR1 SQVTM, CDR2 ANQGSEA. The CDR3 spans 9 residues. CDR3 region: CSGGVGGAF. Here the CDR3 DNA reads TGCAGCGGGGGGGTTGGTGGCGCCTTC.

The chain recombines TRBV7-9 with TRBJ1-2, with a tentative D call TRBD1 (5 bases). V was cut by 5 bases and J by 4 bases, with 17 bases left in between. The CDR3 length is 15 residues. Looked up from germline, CDR1 is SEHNR and CDR2 is FQNEAQ (reference sequence). As DNA, the CDR3 is TGTGCCAGCAGCCCCTCCGGGGGGGAGGGCTATGGCTACACCTTC. Amino acid sequence: CASSPSGGEGYGYTF.

This clonotype has at least ten counts. The chain employs TRBV4-2 and TRBJ1-3; D not resolved. The CDR3 sequence is 13 residues long. V lost 0 bases and J 4 bases, leaving 4 bases between the germline ends. Germline CDR1 is LGHNA and CDR2 is YNFKEQ. DNA for the CDR3: TGTGCCAGCAGCCAAGACCTGGGAAACACCATATATTTT. As protein: CASSQDLGNTIYF.

This clonotype was counted a few times. The chain joins TRBV6-5 to TRBJ2-7, with unresolved D. This CDR3 has 12 amino acids. Germline V gene lookup returns CDR1 MNHEY and CDR2 SVGAGI. Trimming removed 6 bases from V and 7 bases from J, with 13 bases in between. The DNA of the CDR3 is TGTGCCAGCAGCCCCTGGGGTCGGGAGCAGTACTTC. Encoded protein: CASSPWGREQYF.

V usage is TRBV25-1 and J usage is TRBJ2-7; D may be TRBD1 or TRBD2 (5 bases each). Germline-derived CDR1 and CDR2 are MGHDK and SYGVNS. The ends were cut back, 5 bases at V and 3 bases at J, with 14 bases in the middle. CDR3 length: 14 amino acids. The CDR3 region is CASSQQDGIYEQYF. CDR3 sequence (DNA): TGTGCCAGCAGTCAACAGGACGGGATCTACGAGCAGTACTTC.

This chain connects TRBV7-2 to TRBJ2-7, with D hard to call. There are 12 residues in the CDR3. The germline V gene encodes CDR1 SGHTA and CDR2 FQGNSA. Trimming shortened V by 5 bases and J by 3 bases, and 8 bases separated the two germline ends. The CDR3 is CASSVDRYEQYF. The CDR3 DNA sequence: TGTGCCAGCAGCGTGGACCGCTACGAGCAGTACTTC.

This sequence joins TRBV7-9 and TRBJ2-7; D gene uncertain. Looked up from germline, CDR1 is SEHNR and CDR2 is FQNEAQ (reference sequence). Trimming cost V 6 bases and J 3 bases, with 6 bases left between them. The CDR3 runs to 11 residues. For the CDR3, the DNA is TGTGCCAGCAGGGTGGACTACGAGCAGTACTTC. This codes for CASRVDYEQYF. Filled out from reference TRBV7-9 and TRBJ2-7, the complete variable domain reads DTGVSQNPRHKITKRGQNVTFRCDPISEHNRLYWYRQTLGQGPEFLTYFQNEAQLEKSRLLSDRFSAERPKGSFSTLEIQRTEQGDSAMYLCASRVDYEQYFGPGTRLTVT.

This clonotype appeared a few times. The V and J genes are TRBV20-1 and TRBJ2-7; 8 bases are a match to TRBD2. The germline V gene encodes CDR1 DFQATT and CDR2 SNEGSKA (reference sequence). V trimming: 4 bases; J trimming: 2 bases; junction bases outside the gene matches: 7. The CDR3 covers 14 residues. In DNA form, the CDR3 reads TGCAGTGCTACTACCGGGACTAGACCCTACGAGCAGTACTTC. Protein sequence: CSATTGTRPYEQYF.

This clonotype came up many times. V gene TRBV10-3 combines with J gene TRBJ2-3; 7 nucleotides match TRBD1. V was clipped by 10 bases and J by 6 bases; unmatched bases: 10. From germline, CDR1 is ENHRY and CDR2 SYGVKD. The CDR3 is 13 amino acids. The CDR3 here is CATTTGDGDTQYF. The CDR3 coding sequence is TGTGCCACAACCACAGGGGATGGGGATACGCAGTATTTT.

The rearrangement joins TRBV6-5 to TRBJ2-7, with D maybe TRBD2 (6 bases). The germline CDR1 and CDR2 sequences are MNHEY and SVGAGI. This CDR3 has 15 residues. V was clipped by 0 bases and J by 3 bases, with 12 bases between them. The CDR3: CASSYSKAGGYEQYF. The CDR3 region has the DNA TGTGCCAGCAGTTACTCGAAAGCGGGCGGCTACGAGCAGTACTTC.

The chain couples TRBV10-3 to TRBJ2-3; D is unresolved. This CDR3 contains 13 residues. From germline, CDR1 is ENHRY and CDR2 SYGVKD. V gave up 11 bases and J gave up 6 bases, with 18 bases separating them. The CDR3 region has the DNA TGTGCCTCCTCTCGGAGACCAGAGGATACGCAGTATTTT. It is translated as CASSRRPEDTQYF.

V gene TRBV6-6 combines with J gene TRBJ2-5; TRBD2 might be the D (7 bases). V was pared by 5 bases and J by 0 bases, with 22 bases between. This CDR3 contains 18 residues. Looked up from germline, CDR1 is MNHNY and CDR2 is SVGAGI (reference sequence). CDR3 nucleotide sequence: TGTGCCAGCAGTGAATTCGGGGGGCGCACCCGGTACCAAGAGACCCAGTACTTC. The encoded protein is CASSEFGGRTRYQETQYF.

The chain joins TRBV6-5 to TRBJ1-3, with TRBD1 identical over 7 bases. J lost 4 bases, V lost 9 bases, and 12 bases had no gene match. This CDR3 is 15 amino acids long. Per germline, CDR1 MNHEY and CDR2 SVGAGI. As DNA, the CDR3 is TGTGCCAGGCAGTTCTCGACAGGGAGCGGAAACACCATATATTTT. This encodes CARQFSTGSGNTIYF.

This chain joins TRBV10-3 and TRBJ1-1, with 8 bases identical to TRBD1. The CDR3 covers 16 residues. The J segment lost 1 base and the V segment lost 2 bases, leaving 6 bases of the junction unmatched. In germline, CDR1 is ENHRY, CDR2 SYGVKD. The CDR3, as DNA: TGTGCCATCAGTGAGAACAGGGGGTGGGGGAACACTGAAGCTTTCTTT. This gives the protein CAISENRGWGNTEAFF.

This clonotype was seen repeatedly, ten times or more. The chain joins TRBV12-3 or TRBV12-4 to TRBJ1-1; a possible D gene is TRBD1 (6 bases). This CDR3 comprises 14 residues. V was pared by 6 bases and J by 7 bases, with 18 bases between. The CDR3 protein is CASSLTGLLGEAFF. The CDR3 DNA reads as TGTGCCAGCAGCCTAACAGGGTTGTTAGGTGAAGCTTTCTTT.

This clonotype came up once. The chain carries TRBV9 and TRBJ1-3; 8 bases align to TRBD1. The CDR3 spans 16 residues. The germline V gene encodes CDR1 SGDLS and CDR2 YYNGEE. The V gene end was trimmed by 3 bases and the J gene end by 7 bases; junction bases not matched to a gene: 12. CDR3 amino acids: CASSGPGTGRSNTIYF. The CDR3 bases are TGTGCCAGCAGCGGCCCCGGGACAGGTCGATCGAACACCATATATTTT.